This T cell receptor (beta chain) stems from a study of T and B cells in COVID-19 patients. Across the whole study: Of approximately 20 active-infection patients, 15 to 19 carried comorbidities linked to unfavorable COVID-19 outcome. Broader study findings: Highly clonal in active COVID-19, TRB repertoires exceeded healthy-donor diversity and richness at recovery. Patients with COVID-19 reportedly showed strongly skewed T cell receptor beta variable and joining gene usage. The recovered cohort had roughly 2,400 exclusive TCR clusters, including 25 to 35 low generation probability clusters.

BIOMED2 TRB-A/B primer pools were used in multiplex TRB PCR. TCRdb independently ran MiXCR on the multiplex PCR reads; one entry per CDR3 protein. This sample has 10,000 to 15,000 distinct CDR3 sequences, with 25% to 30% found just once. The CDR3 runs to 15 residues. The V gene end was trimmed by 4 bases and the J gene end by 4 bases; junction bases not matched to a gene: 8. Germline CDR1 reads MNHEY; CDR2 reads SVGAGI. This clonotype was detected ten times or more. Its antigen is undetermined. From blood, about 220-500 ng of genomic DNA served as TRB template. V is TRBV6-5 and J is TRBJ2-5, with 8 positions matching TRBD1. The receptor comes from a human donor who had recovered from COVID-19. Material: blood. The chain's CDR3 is CASSLTGERRETQYF. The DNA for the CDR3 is TGTGCCAGCAGTTTGACAGGGGAAAGGCGAGAGACCCAGTACTTC.